This TCR beta chain was captured by sequencing in a study of glioma-infiltrating T cells (TCRdb year 2016). A note on the overall study: TCR alpha- and beta-chain repertoires were sequenced from glioma tissue, non-neoplastic brain tissue and matched peripheral blood mononuclear cells. To gauge divergence between tissue and blood T-cell populations, every tissue-infiltrating repertoire was compared against the peripheral blood repertoire from the same patient. The paired cohort was made up of three low-grade glioma patients, 7 to 9 primary glioblastoma patients and three non-glioma patients who contributed non-neoplastic brain tissue.

Inclusive of the bounding cysteine and phenylalanine, the CDR3 is 15 residues long. This entry keeps only the CDR3 DNA: 45 bases, framed from base 1. Per the germline V gene, SGHTA is the CDR1 and FQGTGA is the CDR2. Ends trimmed: V by 6 bases, J by 8 bases; bases unmatched to a gene: 11. What the study reported, not specific to this receptor: In non-neoplastic patients, VJ-independent divergence between tissue and blood fell below expectation, whereas in all gliomas, and especially in low-grade gliomas, the divergence rose above expectation. The group comparisons were based on small numbers of patients: three non-neoplastic, three low-grade glioma and roughly eight glioblastoma patients. Only a very small number of CDR3 sequences turned up in both tissue and blood, a result put down to high CDR3 diversity combined with limited sampling.

The iRepertoire nested amplicon-rescue multiplex PCR (arm-PCR) platform was used to amplify TCR alpha and beta CDR3 regions from RNA. One-step reverse transcription and amplification used about 95-450 ng of tissue mRNA or PBMC total RNA as input. After bead purification, a secondary multiplex PCR added Illumina adapters, and libraries were gel-purified between 200 and 400 bp. The libraries contained internal 6-nucleotide barcodes that were used for demultiplexing. Sequencing of the libraries was done on an Illumina MiSeq using 2x220 or 2x250 nucleotide paired-end reads. Under the source paper's analysis protocol: FLASH 1.2.11 was used to merge paired reads, and BWA-MEM then aligned the reads to the GRCh37 human genome before TRA and TRB reads were extracted. V and J assignment used an IMGT-derived reference of cassette sequences and CDR3 motifs that included pseudogenes. Three-frame translation of reads was performed, and productive CDR3s were defined as those with a C...FGXG motif and no stop codons. Unique combinations of V-J cassette pair and CDR3 amino acid sequence were defined as clonotypes. Reads were filtered by Hamming distance, thresholded by each sample's sequence error rate in mapped regions. In TCRdb, the public reads were trimmed at Q25 with fastp and aligned with MiXCR, with productive beta chains retained. Every CDR3 protein is listed once, alongside the most common genes and DNA of its rows. Here the V and J calls rest on TCRdb's processing, not on the authors' analysis. The sample data list under 200,000 distinct CDR3 sequences, and under 55% of these were observed just once. The leading ten clones occupy 5.2% of the sample.

As regards this clonotype: The target of this receptor is not known. No qualities accompany the bases; no much larger clone lies one base away.

The sample consisted of glioma tissue, nonneoplastic brain tissue, or PBMCs (not recorded which). This receptor was taken from a human donor with low-grade glioma or glioblastoma, undergoing nonglioma brain surgery, or in good health (not recorded which). The chain was built from TRBV7-3 and TRBJ2-1; a stretch of 9 junction bases matches TRBD2. The DNA sequence follows: TGTGCCAGCAGGCGCGGGAGGGCCGGAGTAGATGAGCAGTTCTTC. Its protein is CASRRGRAGVDEQFF.